This T cell receptor beta chain was found in a study of blood T cell repertoires in COVID-19 (dated by TCRdb to the early 2020s). At the level of the whole study: Samples from collaborators originated in the United States, Italy and Spain and spanned both the acute and convalescent phases of COVID-19. The material from the prospective study consisted of cDNA or gDNA derived from T cells, B-cell-depleted T cells, or PBMCs. Samples were obtained from the ongoing ImmuneRACE study (first 160 participants) and from over 1,000 subjects provided by 6 global collaborators. The sample metadata nearly always contained a de-identified subject ID, COVID-19 status, age in years and sex. The repertoires were released in a freely available public database meant as a resource for research on the immune response to SARS-CoV-2. HLA class I and class II types, where available, came from metadata supplied by the sample provider rather than from assay-based typing. Deeply sampled blood TCRbeta repertoires from subjects exposed to, actively infected with, or recovered from COVID-19 were included in the dataset.

In the prospective study, participants were roughly 18 to 100 years old, resided in 24 geographic areas of the United States, and were enrolled through a virtual design. To assign participants to cohorts, the prospective study relied on clinical history that participants themselves reported in a screening survey and a study questionnaire. Recovered participants in ImmuneRACE Cohort 3 were defined as having two consecutive negative NP/OP PCR tests, clearance from a healthcare professional, or resolution of symptoms. Mobile phlebotomists in the prospective study collected whole blood, serum and a nasopharyngeal or oropharyngeal swab from every participant. Additional blood draws and questionnaires over a 2-month period could optionally be provided by prospective study participants. Prospective study blood samples were shipped either frozen or at room temperature before DNA extraction. Including cysteine and phenylalanine, the CDR3 has 13 amino acids. Just the 39-base CDR3 DNA is kept, in frame starting at base 1. V is clipped by 4 bases and J by 5 bases, and the sequence between their germline boundaries is 12 bases long. Based on the germline V gene, the CDR1 and CDR2 sequences are SGHAT and FQNNGV.

The full study reports these points: The amount of clinical and demographic metadata varied by source and participant and was provided uncurated.

In the case of this clone: What antigen it recognizes has not been identified. Per-base quality was not reported, and no clone a single base away is much larger than it.

TCRbeta CDR3 regions were amplified from genomic DNA by means of the immunoSEQ Assay, a bias-controlled multiplex PCR. In the paper's pipeline: Within the assay, amplification of reference gene primers was used to estimate how many nucleated cells each sample contained. To quantify the absolute abundance of each unique TCRbeta CDR3 rearrangement, sequence reads were collapsed and filtered. For each sample, productive Simpson clonality was calculated by taking the square root of Simpson's diversity index across productive rearrangements. TCRdb re-hosts the immuneACCESS table, in-frame sequences only. Its copies lack some clones; in the studies checked, an unresolved V gene accounts for under half of them, and the cause for the rest is not known. The DNA was the basis for D and trimming; V, J and clone size are from that table. The sample table contains 350,000 or so clones; only one count was recorded for more than 85% of them. The ten largest clones represent around a sixth of the sample.

The origin of this receptor is a woman under 40 who had recovered from COVID-19. Source material: PBMCs or T cells enriched from blood (not recorded which). The V gene is TRBV11-2 and the J gene is TRBJ2-7, and perhaps TRBD2 as D gene, on 6 matching bases. The DNA sequence is given as TGTGCCAGCAGCTCTGCCGGGGGAGACGAGCAGTACTTC. It encodes CASSSAGGDEQYF.